The source of this TCR beta chain is a study of blood T cell repertoires in COVID-19. Study overall: Researchers got acute and convalescent COVID-19 samples from the United States, Italy and Spain. The cDNA or gDNA used as material had been derived from T cells, B-cell-depleted T cells, or PBMCs.

Original handling: Cell counts per sample came from amplifying reference gene primers. Profiling relied on immunoSEQ multiplex PCR, and the TCRdb table lists in-frame clones only, not all of them. V and J calls and clone size follow that table, whereas D and trimming were derived from the DNA. The table shows 70,000 or so clones, with 91% occurring only once. The TCR was taken from a human donor in a cohort sampled during active COVID-19. Sequencing input: peripheral blood.

CDR3 sequence: CASSLAGDRVMNTEAFF. The CDR3 nucleotides read TGTGCCAGCAGCTTAGCTGGGGACAGGGTCATGAACACTGAAGCTTTCTTT. V gene TRBV11-2 combines with J gene TRBJ1-1; 9 bases align to TRBD1. The CDR3 loop spans 17 amino acids. The V gene end was trimmed by 1 base and the J gene end by 0 bases; junction bases not matched to a gene: 6. In germline, CDR1 is SGHAT, CDR2 FQNNGV.